This is a list of T cell receptor beta chains from one sample in a study of blood T cells in healthy people across ages. TCRdb passed the 5' RACE reads through MiXCR, listing each CDR3 protein once. The sample yields 1,500,000 or so distinct CDR3 sequences, roughly 64% seen once. Sequences were obtained from blood. The receptors stem from a man aged 18 to 29 in good health. Both conserved end residues are part of each CDR3. A D gene is named only where the DNA matches it firmly. Rows may omit the clone size; those that give it use once, few, many or a size class.

-,TRBJ2-1,TRBV6-6,-,CASRQFSYNEQFF,TGTGCCAGCAGGCAGTTCTCCTACAATGAGCAGTTCTTC
-,TRBJ2-5,TRBV21-1,-,CARDQGETQYF,TGTGCCAGAGACCAGGGGGAGACCCAGTACTTC
-,TRBJ2-7,TRBV27,-,CASKGGGEQYF,TGTGCCAGCAAGGGAGGCGGAGAGCAGTACTTC
TRBD1,TRBJ1-2,TRBV14,-,CASSQVHRGSSGYTF,TGTGCCAGCAGCCAAGTTCACAGGGGATCGTCTGGCTACACCTTC
-,TRBJ1-5,TRBV4-3,-,CASSQTQGQPQHF,TGCGCCAGCAGCCAAACACAGGGTCAGCCCCAGCATTTT
TRBD2,TRBJ2-1,TRBV4-1,-,CASSQDSPTSGNWVNEQFF,TGCGCCAGCAGCCAAGATTCCCCTACTAGCGGGAATTGGGTCAATGAGCAGTTCTTC
-,TRBJ2-7,TRBV9,-,CASSVAPGEEYEQYF,TGTGCCAGCAGCGTAGCTCCGGGAGAAGAATACGAGCAGTACTTC
-,TRBJ2-1,TRBV4-3,-,CASSHYAGGHSNEQFF,TGCGCCAGCAGCCATTATGCCGGGGGCCACAGCAATGAGCAGTTCTTC
TRBD2,TRBJ2-4,TRBV5-1,-,CASRQSSGSWEQYF,TGCGCCAGCAGACAATCTAGCGGGAGCTGGGAGCAGTACTTC
-,TRBJ1-6,TRBV6-5,-,CASSYLDAPNSPLHF,TGTGCCAGCAGTTACTTGGATGCGCCTAATTCACCCCTCCACTTT
-,TRBJ2-1,TRBV28,-,CATSNLVSSYNEQFF,TGTGCCACCTCCAACCTCGTGAGCTCCTACAATGAGCAGTTCTTC
-,TRBJ2-2,TRBV2,-,CASSGRGARTGELFF,TGTGCCAGCAGTGGTCGGGGCGCCAGGACCGGGGAGCTGTTTTTT
TRBD2,TRBJ2-1,TRBV20-1,few,CSARDPGGALNEQFF,TGCAGTGCTAGAGATCCGGGGGGGGCATTAAATGAGCAGTTCTTC
-,TRBJ2-7,TRBV25-1,few,CASGGSGEQYF,TGTGCCAGTGGGGGGAGTGGCGAGCAGTACTTC
TRBD2,TRBJ2-7,TRBV7-8,-,CASSTPGLAGSEQYF,TGTGCCAGCAGCACCCCGGGACTAGCGGGATCCGAGCAGTACTTC
TRBD1,TRBJ1-1,TRBV18,few,CASSRAGGTNTEAFF,TGTGCCAGCTCACGGGCAGGGGGCACGAACACTGAAGCTTTCTTT
TRBD1,TRBJ2-3,TRBV6-6,once,CATRQGDGDTQYF,TGTGCCACCCGACAGGGGGACGGGGATACGCAGTATTTT
-,TRBJ2-1,TRBV28,once,CASSLPYTERAYNEQFF,TGTGCCAGCAGTTTGCCGTACACGGAGCGAGCTTACAATGAGCAGTTCTTC
-,TRBJ1-5,TRBV29-1,-,CSVDGQPQHF,TGCAGCGTTGACGGTCAGCCCCAGCATTTT
TRBD2,TRBJ2-1,TRBV3-1,once,CASRSSGGAPDEQFF,TGTGCCAGCAGATCTAGCGGGGGGGCCCCGGATGAGCAGTTCTTC
TRBD1,TRBJ2-1,TRBV2,once,CASRERQGNNEQFF,TGTGCCAGCAGGGAAAGACAGGGGAACAATGAGCAGTTCTTC
-,TRBJ1-6,TRBV12-3/TRBV12-4,-,CASTATQGGNNSPLHF,TGTGCCAGCACCGCGACCCAAGGAGGGAATAATTCACCCCTCCACTTT
TRBD2,TRBJ2-1,TRBV25-1,once,CASSVHGLAVFDEQFF,TGTGCCAGCAGTGTCCATGGACTAGCGGTCTTCGATGAGCAGTTCTTC
TRBD2,TRBJ2-7,TRBV7-2,-,CASSLRAGESYEQYF,TGTGCCAGCAGCTTGCGAGCGGGAGAATCCTACGAGCAGTACTTC
-,TRBJ2-7,TRBV4-2,-,CASSQERRGREQYF,TGTGCCAGCAGCCAAGAGAGGAGGGGTCGTGAGCAGTACTTC
-,TRBJ2-7,TRBV7-9,few,CASSSMSSYEQYF,TGTGCCAGCAGCAGCATGAGCTCCTACGAGCAGTACTTC
TRBD2,TRBJ2-1,TRBV27,few,CASSLNARIGRAYNEQFF,TGTGCCAGCAGTTTAAATGCCCGGATCGGGAGGGCCTACAATGAGCAGTTCTTC
-,TRBJ1-4,TRBV29-1,-,CSVEDLGGTNEKLFF,TGCAGCGTTGAAGATCTGGGGGGAACTAATGAAAAACTGTTTTTT
-,TRBJ1-2,TRBV4-1,-,CASSQDFATDDGYTF,TGCGCCAGCAGCCAAGATTTTGCGACAGATGATGGCTACACCTTC
-,TRBJ1-1,TRBV16,-,CASSQSAANTEAFF,TGTGCCAGCAGCCAATCGGCAGCGAACACTGAAGCTTTCTTT
-,TRBJ1-4,TRBV5-1,-,CASSLASWGIGEKLFF,TGCGCCAGCAGCTTGGCGAGTTGGGGGATAGGCGAAAAACTGTTTTTT
-,TRBJ2-2,TRBV3-1,-,CASSQAVQSPGELFF,TGTGCCAGCAGCCAAGCTGTTCAAAGCCCCGGGGAGCTGTTTTTT
TRBD2,TRBJ2-7,TRBV27,-,CASSSQVRRGEVQYF,TGTGCCAGCAGTTCCCAAGTTAGACGGGGGGAGGTCCAGTACTTC
TRBD2,TRBJ2-7,TRBV6-6,-,CASRIGTSGLYEQYF,TGTGCCAGCAGAATTGGGACTAGCGGGTTATACGAGCAGTACTTC
TRBD2,TRBJ2-7,TRBV28,few,CARGTSGTPHEQYF,TGTGCCAGGGGGACTAGCGGGACTCCCCACGAGCAGTACTTC
-,TRBJ2-7,TRBV6-5,-,CASSFNQGFYEQYF,TGTGCCAGCAGTTTCAACCAGGGGTTCTACGAGCAGTACTTC
-,TRBJ2-3,TRBV4-1,-,CASSRWTADTQYF,TGCGCCAGCAGCCGGTGGACCGCAGATACACAGTATTTT
-,TRBJ2-3,TRBV29-1,-,CSGSRAGGTDTQYF,TGCAGCGGAAGCAGGGCAGGAGGCACAGATACGCAGTATTTT
-,TRBJ1-1,TRBV27,-,CASSNTPQGMAEAFF,TGTGCCAGCAGCAACACCCCACAGGGAATGGCTGAAGCTTTCTTT
-,TRBJ1-2,TRBV25-1,few,CASSFQGYHGYTF,TGTGCCAGCAGCTTCCAGGGGTATCATGGCTACACCTTC